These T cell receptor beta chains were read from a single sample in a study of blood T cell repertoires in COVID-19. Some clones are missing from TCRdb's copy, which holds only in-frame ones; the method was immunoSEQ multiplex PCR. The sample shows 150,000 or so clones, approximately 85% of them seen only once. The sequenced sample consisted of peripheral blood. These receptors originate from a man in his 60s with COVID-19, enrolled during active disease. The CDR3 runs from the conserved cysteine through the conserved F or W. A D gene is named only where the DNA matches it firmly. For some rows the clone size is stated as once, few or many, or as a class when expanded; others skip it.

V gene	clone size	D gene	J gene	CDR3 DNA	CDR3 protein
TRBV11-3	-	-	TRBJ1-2	TGTGCCAGCAGCCATCGGGCGCAGGGCTATGGCTACACCTTC	CASSHRAQGYGYTF
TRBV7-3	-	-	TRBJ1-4	TGTGCCAGCAGCTTGTGGGGGCTGCCTAATGAAAAACTGTTTTTT	CASSLWGLPNEKLFF
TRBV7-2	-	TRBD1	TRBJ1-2	TGTGCCAGCAGCATTGGGACAGGAACCCGCTATGGCTACACCTTC	CASSIGTGTRYGYTF
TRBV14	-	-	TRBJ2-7	TGTGCCAGCAGCCGGGTCGCCGCCAGGAACGAGCAGTACTTC	CASSRVAARNEQYF
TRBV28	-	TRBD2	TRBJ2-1	TGTGCCAGCAGTCTTTCGGGAGGTGAGCAGTTCTTC	CASSLSGGEQFF
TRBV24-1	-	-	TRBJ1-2	TGTGCCACCAGTGATTCCCCAGGGTTCTATGGCTACACCTTC	CATSDSPGFYGYTF
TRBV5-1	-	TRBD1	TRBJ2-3	TGCGCCAGCAGCTTGGAGTACAGGGGGAGGAGCACAGATACGCAGTATTTT	CASSLEYRGRSTDTQYF
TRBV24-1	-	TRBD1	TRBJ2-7	TGTGCCACCAGCGTAGGGACAGGGGGTTTCTACGAGCAGTACTTC	CATSVGTGGFYEQYF
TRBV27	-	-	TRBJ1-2	TGTGCCAGCAGTCTTGACACGAACGGATTATATGGCTACACCTTC	CASSLDTNGLYGYTF
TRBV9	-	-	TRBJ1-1	TGTGCCAGCAGCGTAGTATCGGGTAACATGAACACTGAAGCTTTCTTT	CASSVVSGNMNTEAFF
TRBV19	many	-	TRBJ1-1	TGTGCCAGTAGTAGCGGGGTTATGGTGACTGAAGCTTTCTTT	CASSSGVMVTEAFF
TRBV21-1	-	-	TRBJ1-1	TGTGCCAGCAGCTCCTTTCCCCTTACGCGAAAGAACACTGAAGCTTTCTTT	CASSSFPLTRKNTEAFF
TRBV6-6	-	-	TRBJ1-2	TGTGCCAGCAGGTCCGCGGGGGCTAACTATGGCTACACCTTC	CASRSAGANYGYTF
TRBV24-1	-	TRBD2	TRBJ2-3	TGTGCCACCAGTGATCCAAAGCGGGAGGGCCAGGTGGGAGATACGCAGTATTTT	CATSDPKREGQVGDTQYF
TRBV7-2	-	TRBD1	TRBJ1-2	TGTGCCAGCAGCTTACATCCGCCTGGACAGGGTTATGGCTACACCTTC	CASSLHPPGQGYGYTF
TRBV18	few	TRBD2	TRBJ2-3	TGTGCCAGCTCATCAAGACTAGCGGGGGGCACAGATACGCAGTATTTT	CASSSRLAGGTDTQYF
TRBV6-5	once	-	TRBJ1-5	TGTGCCAGCGTGCCACAGAATAGCAATCAGCCCCAGCATTTT	CASVPQNSNQPQHF
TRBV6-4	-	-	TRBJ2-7	TGTGCCAGCAGCCCCGGGGTAGGGAACGAGCAGTACTTC	CASSPGVGNEQYF
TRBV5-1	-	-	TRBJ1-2	TGCGCCAGCAGCTTGGCAGGGTTTGGCTACACCTTC	CASSLAGFGYTF
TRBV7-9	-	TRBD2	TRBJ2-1	TGTGCCAGCAGCTCGAGCGGGAGGGCCGTAGATGAGCAGTTCTTC	CASSSSGRAVDEQFF
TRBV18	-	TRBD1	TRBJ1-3	TGTGCCAGCTCACCACCTACGGGACAGGGGTCTGGAAACACCATATATTTT	CASSPPTGQGSGNTIYF
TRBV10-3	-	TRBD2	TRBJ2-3	TGTGCCATCAGTGACCCTGGACTAGCGGCTGCTAGCACAGATACGCAGTATTTT	CAISDPGLAAASTDTQYF
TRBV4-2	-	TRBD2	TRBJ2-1	TGTGCCAGCAGCCTCCAAAGGGGTAGCGGGACTGGGGATGAGCAGTTCTTC	CASSLQRGSGTGDEQFF
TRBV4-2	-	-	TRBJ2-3	TGTGCCAGCAGCCAGATGACAGGAGACACAGATACGCAGTATTTT	CASSQMTGDTDTQYF
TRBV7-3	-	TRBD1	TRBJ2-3	TGTGCCAGCAGCCCAGGGACAGGCCACACAGATACGCAGTATTTT	CASSPGTGHTDTQYF
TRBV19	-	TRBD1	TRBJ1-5	TGTGCCAGTAGTATAGATAACAGGGGAGGACAGCCCCAGCATTTT	CASSIDNRGGQPQHF
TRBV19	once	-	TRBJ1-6	TGTGCCAGTAGTATAGATCGGTCCTCACCCCTCCACTTT	CASSIDRSSPLHF
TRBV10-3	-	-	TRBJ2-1	TGTGCCATCAGTGACCGGTACAATGAGCAGTTCTTC	CAISDRYNEQFF
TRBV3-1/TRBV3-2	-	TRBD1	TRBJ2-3	TGTGCCAGCAGAAGACAGGGGAAGAACACAGATACGCAGTATTTT	CASRRQGKNTDTQYF
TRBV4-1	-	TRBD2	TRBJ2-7	TGCGCCAGCAGCCAAGATGGGGGGGGGACCTACGAGCAGTACTTC	CASSQDGGGTYEQYF
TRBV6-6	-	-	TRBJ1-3	TGTGCCAGCAGTTGGACAAGTTCAGGAAACACCATATATTTT	CASSWTSSGNTIYF
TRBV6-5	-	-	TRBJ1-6	TGTGCCAGCAAACAGGACACGGTGAATTCACCCCTCCACTTT	CASKQDTVNSPLHF
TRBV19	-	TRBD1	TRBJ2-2	TGTGCCAGTAGCCCCACGGACAGGGCGCACACCGGGGAGCTGTTTTTT	CASSPTDRAHTGELFF
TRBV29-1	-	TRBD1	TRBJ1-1	TGCAGCGTACGGACAGGGGGGACTGAAGCTTTCTTT	CSVRTGGTEAFF
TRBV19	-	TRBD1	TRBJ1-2	TGTGCCAGTAAACCCCTGGACAGGGGTTATGGCTACACCTTC	CASKPLDRGYGYTF
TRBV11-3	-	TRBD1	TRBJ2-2	TGTGCCAGCAGCTCTTCTGGACAGGCGAACACCGGGGAGCTGTTTTTT	CASSSSGQANTGELFF
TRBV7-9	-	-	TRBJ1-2	TGTGCCAGCAGCCTGAGGGATCTGGATGGCTACACCTTC	CASSLRDLDGYTF
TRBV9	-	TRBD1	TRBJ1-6	TGTGCCAGCAGCGTGACAGGGGCGGATAATTCACCCCTCCACTTT	CASSVTGADNSPLHF
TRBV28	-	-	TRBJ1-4	TGTGCCAGCAATGAGGGCTTTAATGAAAAACTGTTTTTT	CASNEGFNEKLFF
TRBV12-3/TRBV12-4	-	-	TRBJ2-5	TGTGCCAGCCAAAAGGGGGTTTCGGAGACCCAGTACTTC	CASQKGVSETQYF
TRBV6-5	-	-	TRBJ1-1	TGTGCCAGCAGTTACAGGGGGGGCCGTGAAGCTTTCTTT	CASSYRGGREAFF
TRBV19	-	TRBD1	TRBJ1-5	TGTGCCAGTAGTACAACCGGGACAGGGAGTTCGACAATCAGCCCCCAGCATTTT	CASSTTGTGSSTISPQHF
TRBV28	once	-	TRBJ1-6	TGTGCCAGCAGTTTATCACAGGGCGATTCACCCCTCCACTTT	CASSLSQGDSPLHF
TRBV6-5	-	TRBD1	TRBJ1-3	TGTGCCAGCAGTTACTTTAGGGGGCCCCCTGGAAACACCATATATTTT	CASSYFRGPPGNTIYF
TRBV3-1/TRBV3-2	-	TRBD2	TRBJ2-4	TGTGCCAGCAGCCAAGACGGACTAGAGAAAAACATTCAGTACTTC	CASSQDGLEKNIQYF
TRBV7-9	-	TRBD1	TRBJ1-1	TGTGCCAGCAGCCTAGGACAGGGGGATAAAGCTTTCTTT	CASSLGQGDKAFF
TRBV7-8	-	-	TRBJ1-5	TGTGCCAGCAGCCGGGACAACAGTAATCAGCCCCAGCATTTT	CASSRDNSNQPQHF
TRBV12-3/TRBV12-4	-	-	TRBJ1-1	TGTGCCAGCAGTTTAGGGGGGGGATATAGGGCTTTCTTT	CASSLGGGYRAFF
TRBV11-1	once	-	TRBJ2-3	TGTGCCAGCAGCCAAGCCGGGACACCCGCGACAGATACGCAGTATTTT	CASSQAGTPATDTQYF
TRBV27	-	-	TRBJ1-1	TGTGCCAGCAGTTTACAGGGGAACACTGAAGCTTTCTTT	CASSLQGNTEAFF
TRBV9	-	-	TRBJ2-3	TGTGCCAGCAGCGTCCTAGACGCCCCCACAGATACGCAGTATTTT	CASSVLDAPTDTQYF
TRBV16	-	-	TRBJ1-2	TGTGCCAGCAGCCGCGAATCTCAACCGGGCTACACCTTC	CASSRESQPGYTF
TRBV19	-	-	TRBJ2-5	TGTGCCAGTAGTATTTCGGCGACAGGCAAAGAGACCCAGTACTTC	CASSISATGKETQYF
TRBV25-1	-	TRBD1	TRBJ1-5	TGTGCCAGCAGTGAACAGGGGGCGAATCAGCCCCAGCATTTT	CASSEQGANQPQHF
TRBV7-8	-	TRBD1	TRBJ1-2	TGTGCCAGCAGCTCATTCTCAGGGGGGAGAGCTAACTATGGCTACACCTTC	CASSSFSGGRANYGYTF
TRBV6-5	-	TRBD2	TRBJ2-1	TGTGCCAGCACTCCAGCGGGAGGGACGAATGAGCAGTTCTTC	CASTPAGGTNEQFF
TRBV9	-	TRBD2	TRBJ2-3	TGTGCCAGCACCAGGACTAGCGGGAGTTCAGATACGCAGTATTTT	CASTRTSGSSDTQYF
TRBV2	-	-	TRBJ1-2	TGTGCCAGCAGTGAGTTTGTCTCCCGGGGAGGCTACACCTTC	CASSEFVSRGGYTF
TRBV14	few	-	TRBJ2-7	TGTGCCAGCAGCCAAGGTCAGGGATCCAAGCAGTACTTC	CASSQGQGSKQYF